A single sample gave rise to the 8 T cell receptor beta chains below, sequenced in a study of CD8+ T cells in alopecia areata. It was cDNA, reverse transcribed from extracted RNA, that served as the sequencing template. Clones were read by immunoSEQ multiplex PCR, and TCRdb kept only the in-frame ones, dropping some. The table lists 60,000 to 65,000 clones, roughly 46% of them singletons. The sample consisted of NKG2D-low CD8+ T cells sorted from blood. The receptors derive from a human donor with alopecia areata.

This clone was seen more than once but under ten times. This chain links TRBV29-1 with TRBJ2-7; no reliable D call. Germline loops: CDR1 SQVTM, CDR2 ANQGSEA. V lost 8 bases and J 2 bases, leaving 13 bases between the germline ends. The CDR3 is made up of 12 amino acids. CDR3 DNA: TGCAGCTGTTGGGGTGAGACCTACGAGCAGTACTTC. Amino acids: CSCWGETYEQYF.

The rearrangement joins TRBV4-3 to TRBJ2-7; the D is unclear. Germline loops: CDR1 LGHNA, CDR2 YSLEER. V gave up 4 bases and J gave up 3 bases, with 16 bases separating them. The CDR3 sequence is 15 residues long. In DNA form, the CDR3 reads TGCGCCAGCAGCCTTACAGCCTCGGGTTACTACGAGCAGTACTTC. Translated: CASSLTASGYYEQYF.

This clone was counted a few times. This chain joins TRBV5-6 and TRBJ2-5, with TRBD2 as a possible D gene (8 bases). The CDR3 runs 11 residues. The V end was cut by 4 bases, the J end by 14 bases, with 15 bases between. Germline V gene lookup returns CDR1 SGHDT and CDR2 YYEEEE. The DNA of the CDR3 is TGTGCCAGCAGCCGGGAGGGACAGCCTTACTTC. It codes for CASSREGQPYF.

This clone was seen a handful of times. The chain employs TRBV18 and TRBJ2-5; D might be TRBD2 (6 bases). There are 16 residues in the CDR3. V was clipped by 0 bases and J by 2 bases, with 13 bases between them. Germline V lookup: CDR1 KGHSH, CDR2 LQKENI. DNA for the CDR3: TGTGCCAGCTCACCACCGGAGGGGACCCTACAAGAGACCCAGTACTTC. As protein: CASSPPEGTLQETQYF.

CDR3 region: CAWSGEAGGGTGDLSTDTQYF. As DNA, the CDR3 is TGTGCCTGGAGTGGAGAAGCCGGAGGCGGGACAGGAGACCTCAGCACAGATACGCAGTATTTT. The V gene is TRBV30, the J gene TRBJ2-3, with 8 bases lining up with TRBD1. The germline V gene has CDR1 GTSNPN and CDR2 SVGIG (reference sequence). The CDR3 sequence is 21 residues long. With V trimmed by 1 base and J by 0 bases, 21 bases remained unmatched.

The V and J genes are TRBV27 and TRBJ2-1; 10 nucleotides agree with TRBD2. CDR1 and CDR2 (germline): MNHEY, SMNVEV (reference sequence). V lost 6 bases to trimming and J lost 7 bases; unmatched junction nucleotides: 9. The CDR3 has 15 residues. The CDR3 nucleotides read TGTGCCAGCAGGGCTGGGACTAGCGCGGGTAATGAGCAGTTCTTC. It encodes CASRAGTSAGNEQFF.

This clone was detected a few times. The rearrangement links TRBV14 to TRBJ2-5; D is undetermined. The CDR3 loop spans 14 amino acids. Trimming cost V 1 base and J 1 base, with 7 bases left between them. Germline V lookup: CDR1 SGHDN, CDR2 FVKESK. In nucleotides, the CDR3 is TGTGCCAGCAGCCAAGTAGTCGGCCAAGAGACCCAGTACTTC. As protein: CASSQVVGQETQYF.

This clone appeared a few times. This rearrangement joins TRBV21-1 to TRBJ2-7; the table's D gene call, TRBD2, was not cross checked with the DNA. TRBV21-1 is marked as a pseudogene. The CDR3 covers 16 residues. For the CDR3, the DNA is TGTGCCAGCAGCAAAGTAGGTTTTGGTCTGGGGAGGGAGCAGTACTTC. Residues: CASSKVGFGLGREQYF.